The source of this T cell receptor (beta chain) is a study of blood T cells in healthy people across ages (dated by TCRdb to the mid-2010s). Study-wide context: In model experiments, template switching captured roughly one uniquely barcoded TCR beta cDNA molecule for every two T cells. To track age-related changes in TCR beta repertoire diversity, the study relied on deep sequencing normalized with unique cDNA molecular identifiers. Four age groups were formed from the donors: young (average roughly 15 years), middle-aged (approximately 42), aged (roughly 58) and long-lived (less than 85). To avoid experimental bias, donors of different ages were distributed randomly across sequencing lanes. The study analyzed two additional independent replicas of 1 million unique cDNA reads from the same blood draw for two donors, one aged 18 to 30 and one aged 80 or older.

Counted from cysteine to phenylalanine, this CDR3 has 11 amino acids. Just the 33-base CDR3 DNA is kept, in frame starting at base 1. The germline V gene gives CDR1 as SQVTM and CDR2 as ANQGSEA. The germline ends are 5 bases apart after V is trimmed by 4 bases and J by 3 bases. The full study reports these points: Compared with the aged group, the long-lived group had more naive CD4+ T cells, fewer expanded clones and increased TCR diversity, suggesting age selection. Observed TCR beta diversity per million T cells fell roughly linearly with age, and a significant reduction was already apparent by age around 40. Since profiling was done on bulk unsorted PBMCs, naive and antigen-experienced compartments could not be conclusively compared. The percentage of naive T cells measured by flow cytometry correlated strongly with observed TCR beta diversity. Estimates of total diversity based on one million sequenced T cells were considered lower bounds and underestimates. The CMV infection status of donors was not known, potentially confounding age-related changes in expanded clonotypes.

The roughly 42 donors, aged about 6 to 95 years, were systemically healthy Caucasian individuals from Russia. Each donor gave approximately 10 milliliters of peripheral blood, collected into EDTA-treated Vacutainer tubes. Ficoll-Paque density-gradient centrifugation was used to isolate PBMCs, with at least 6 million per sample. Total RNA was extracted from PBMCs with Trizol reagent, with at least 6 micrograms obtained per sample. The percentages of naive CD45RAhigh/CD27high T cells were determined by flow cytometry on a PBMC aliquot from every donor. Library preparation employed 5' RACE. Sequenced on an Illumina HiSeq 2500. A second PCR of roughly 7 to 12 cycles was performed with a sample-barcoded 5' primer and a J-beta primer mix. Each TCR beta cDNA molecule received a unique molecular identifier from a template-switch 5' adaptor carrying 12 random nucleotides. Each sample yielded at least 3 million CDR3-containing paired-end reads. All of the RNA was converted into first-strand cDNA using the Mint cDNA synthesis kit, with a TRBC-specific oligonucleotide serving as the primer. Following uracil-DNA glycosylase treatment, a first 18-cycle PCR with universal primers M1SS and BC2_uni_R was performed on all cDNA. In the original analysis: Normalization of each sample was performed by random selection of 1 million high-quality reads, each carrying a distinct molecular identifier. Instead of being binned into consensus sequences, reads with shared molecular identifiers were discarded. MiTCR, set to a Q25 quality threshold and the strictest error-elimination algorithm, was used for CDR3 identification, clonotype clustering and error correction. A nonparametric unseen species model with Euler transformation was used to estimate a lower bound on total TCR beta diversity. TCRdb reprocessed the public reads (quality trimming at Q25 with fastp, clone calling with MiXCR) and kept in-frame beta chains. Rows are unified per CDR3 protein, each entry keeping the most common DNA and genes. These V and J calls are TCRdb output, not the study's own analysis. For this sample there are 600,000 or so distinct CDR3 sequences; under 25% appear just once. Clones ranked in the top ten supply approximately 3.7% of the sample.

This clonotype has just a few counts. Its target antigen remains unknown. Base qualities are not provided; no much larger clone lies one nucleotide away. This clonotype originated in a man aged 65 to 85 in good health. Sequenced sample: blood. This chain is built from TRBV29-1 and TRBJ2-3, with no reliable assignment of the D segment. The CDR3 region reads CSVVQTDTQYF. At the DNA level, the sequence is TGCAGCGTTGTCCAAACAGATACGCAGTATTTT.